The TCR beta chain under discussion was sequenced for a study of blood T cells in healthy people across ages. Primers used in a second PCR of roughly 7 to 12 cycles were a sample-barcoded 5' primer and a J-beta primer mix. Via MiXCR, TCRdb re-called the 5' RACE reads, giving one row per CDR3 protein. The sample holds 1.5 million to 2 million distinct CDR3 sequences, approximately 28% seen once. This clonotype has a handful of counts. Specimen: blood. The sequence came from a woman younger than 45 in good health.

CDR3 coding DNA: TGTGCCAGCAGGCGGGGGGCCAAAAACATTCAGTACTTC. It specifies CASRRGAKNIQYF. This chain links TRBV12-3 or TRBV12-4 with TRBJ2-4; 7 bases are a match to TRBD2. The trim removed 6 bases at V and 1 base at J, leaving 0 bases unmatched. The CDR3 sequence is 13 residues long.